These 7 T cell receptor beta chains came from one sample sequenced in a study of CD8+ T cells in alopecia areata. cDNA prepared by RNA extraction and subsequent reverse transcription served as the template for sequencing. Profiled with immunoSEQ multiplex PCR; TCRdb holds only in-frame clones, not every one. The profile shows 90,000 or so clones, roughly two fifths of them singletons. Treatment of the sample: oral pan-JAK inhibitor, 5-10 mg twice daily. Material: CD8+ T cells sorted from blood, obtained at week 24, from a patient treated with tofacitinib. These receptors all stem from a human donor with alopecia areata.

The chain has TRBV9 and TRBJ2-3; tentative D call: TRBD2 (6 bases). The germline gives CDR1 SGDLS, CDR2 YYNGEE. The CDR3 consists of 15 residues. The ends were cut back, 3 bases at V and 2 bases at J, with 13 bases in the middle. The CDR3 nucleotides are TGTGCCAGCAGCGCGGAGGGCCGACCCACAGATACGCAGTATTTT. Residues: CASSAEGRPTDTQYF.

This clone was observed once. J is TRBJ2-1 and V is TRBV5-4; D remains ambiguous. CDR3 length: 13 amino acids. Germline V lookup: CDR1 SGHNT, CDR2 YYREEE (reference sequence). V was trimmed by 0 bases and J by 3 bases, leaving 4 bases between them. The CDR3 loop reads CASSLGVYNEQFF. DNA of the CDR3: TGTGCCAGCAGCTTGGGAGTCTACAATGAGCAGTTCTTC.

The sample holds one count of this clone. The chain recombines TRBV6-1 with TRBJ2-5; D call uncertain. The J call may be mistaken, given a closer DNA end match to TRBJ2-7. CDR3 size: 13 residues. In germline, CDR1 is MNHNS, CDR2 SASEGT. For the CDR3, the DNA is TGTGCTCTGAGTCCGAGGAGCTCCTACGAGCAGTACTTC. Amino acids: CALSPRSSYEQYF.

The chain couples TRBV27 to TRBJ2-5, with a tentative D call TRBD2 (5 bases). Trimming shortened V by 0 bases and J by 1 base, and 9 bases separated the two germline ends. The CDR3 contains 15 residues. The germline V gene encodes CDR1 MNHEY and CDR2 SMNVEV (reference sequence). The CDR3 region is CASSLSDYPQETQYF. DNA of the CDR3: TGTGCCAGCAGTTTATCTGACTATCCCCAAGAGACCCAGTACTTC.

This clone was seen a single time. V gene TRBV15 combines with J gene TRBJ2-1; D call uncertain. The V gene lost 0 bases and the J gene lost 2 bases, with 8 bases spanning the gap. CDR3 size: 15 residues. Germline CDR1 and CDR2: LNHNV and YYDKDF (reference sequence). The DNA of the CDR3 is TGTGCCACCAGCAGAGATCGGTCGGCCTACAATGAGCAGTTCTTC. It translates to CATSRDRSAYNEQFF. Full variable domain (outside the CDR3, taken from reference TRBV15 and TRBJ2-1): DAMVIQNPRYQVTQFGKPVTLSCSQTLNHNVMYWYQQKSSQAPKLLFHYYDKDFNNEADTPDNFQSRRPNTSFCFLDIRSPGLGDTAMYLCATSRDRSAYNEQFFGPGTRLTVL.

This chain joins TRBV11-2 and TRBJ2-1; D gene ambiguous. V was trimmed by 4 bases and J by 0 bases, leaving 4 bases between them. From germline, CDR1 is SGHAT and CDR2 FQNNGV. The CDR3 length is 13 residues. CDR3: CASSSISYNEQFF. CDR3 coding DNA: TGTGCCAGCAGCTCTATCTCCTACAATGAGCAGTTCTTC.

The V call is TRBV15, the J call TRBJ2-7; TRBD1 aligns across 7 bases. CDR1 LNHNV and CDR2 YYDKDF come from the germline V gene (reference sequence). The CDR3 sequence is 14 residues long. V lost 1 base to trimming and J lost 7 bases; unmatched junction nucleotides: 7. The CDR3 loop is CATSRVQGPDEQYF. The CDR3 DNA reads as TGTGCCACCAGCAGAGTACAGGGGCCCGATGAGCAGTACTTC.